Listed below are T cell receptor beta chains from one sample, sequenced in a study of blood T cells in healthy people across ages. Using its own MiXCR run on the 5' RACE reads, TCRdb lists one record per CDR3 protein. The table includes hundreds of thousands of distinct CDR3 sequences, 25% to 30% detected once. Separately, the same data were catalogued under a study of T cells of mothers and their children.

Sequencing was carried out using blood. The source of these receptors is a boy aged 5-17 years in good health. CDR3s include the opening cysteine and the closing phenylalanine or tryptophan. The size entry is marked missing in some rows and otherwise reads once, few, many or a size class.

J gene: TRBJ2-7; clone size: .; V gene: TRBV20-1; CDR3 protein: CSASERGGAYEQYF
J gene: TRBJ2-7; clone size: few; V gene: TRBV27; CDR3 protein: CASKTADKPYEQYF
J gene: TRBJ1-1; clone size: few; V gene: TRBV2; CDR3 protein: CASGEGQGVNTEAFF
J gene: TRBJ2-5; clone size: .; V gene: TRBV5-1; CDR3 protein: CARDGGRQETQYF
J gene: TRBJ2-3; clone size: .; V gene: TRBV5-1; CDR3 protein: CASRMETDTQYF
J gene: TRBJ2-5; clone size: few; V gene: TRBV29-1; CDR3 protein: CSGSWEETQYF
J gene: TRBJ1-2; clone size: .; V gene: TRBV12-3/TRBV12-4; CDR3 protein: CASTNDRGGYTF
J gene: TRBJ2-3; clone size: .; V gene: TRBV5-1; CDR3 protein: CASMAGGLSTDTQYF
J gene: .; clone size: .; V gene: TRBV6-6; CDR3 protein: CASSYFRDRGKPQYF
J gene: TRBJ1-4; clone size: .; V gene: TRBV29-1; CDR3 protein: CSVTQGPGEKLFF
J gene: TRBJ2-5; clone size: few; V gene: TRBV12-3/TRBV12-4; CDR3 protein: CASTLGGVLETQYF
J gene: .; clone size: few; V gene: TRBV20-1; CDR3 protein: CSASLPVPAELNEQFF
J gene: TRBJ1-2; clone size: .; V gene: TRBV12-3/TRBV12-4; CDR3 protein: CASRPGTGGLGGYTF
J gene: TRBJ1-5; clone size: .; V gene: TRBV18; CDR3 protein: CASSHSGQGVGGSNQPQHF
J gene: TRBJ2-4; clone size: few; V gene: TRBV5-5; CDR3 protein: CASSLGEGSRAKNIQYF
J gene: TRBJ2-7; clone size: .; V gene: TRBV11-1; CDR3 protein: CASSLEGAKTSEQYF
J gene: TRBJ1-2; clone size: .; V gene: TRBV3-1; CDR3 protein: CASSRSLGGYTF
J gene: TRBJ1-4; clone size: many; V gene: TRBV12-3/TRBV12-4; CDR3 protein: CASRTGTNEKLFF
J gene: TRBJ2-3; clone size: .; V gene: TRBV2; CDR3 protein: CASSGLASTDTQYF
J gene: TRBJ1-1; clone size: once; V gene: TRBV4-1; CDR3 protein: CASSPGAAMNTEAFF
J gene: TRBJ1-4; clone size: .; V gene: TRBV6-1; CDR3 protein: CASSESTDEKLFF
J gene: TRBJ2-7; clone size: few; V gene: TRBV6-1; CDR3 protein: CATHLGSSYEQYF
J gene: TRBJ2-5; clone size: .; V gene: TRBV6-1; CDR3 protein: CASSGTGVRETQYF
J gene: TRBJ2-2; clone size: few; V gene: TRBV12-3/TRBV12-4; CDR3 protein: CASSQGQANTGELFF
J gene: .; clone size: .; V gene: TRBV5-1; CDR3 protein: CASRREVWAGQETQYF
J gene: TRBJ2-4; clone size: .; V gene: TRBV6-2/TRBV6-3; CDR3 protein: CASSYSVRADIQYF
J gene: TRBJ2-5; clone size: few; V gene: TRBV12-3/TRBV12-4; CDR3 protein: CASRTRGVDETQYF
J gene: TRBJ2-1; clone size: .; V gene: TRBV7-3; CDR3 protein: CASSPRGGLAGNYNEQFF
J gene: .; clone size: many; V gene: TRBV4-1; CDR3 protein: CASSQERGTGVYNEQFF
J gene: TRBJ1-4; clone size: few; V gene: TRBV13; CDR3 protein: CASRKKGQGFEKLFF
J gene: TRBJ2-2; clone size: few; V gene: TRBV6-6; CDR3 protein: CASSHPPGMDTGELFF
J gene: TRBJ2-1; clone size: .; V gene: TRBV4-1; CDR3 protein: CASSQNGHRLGEQSF
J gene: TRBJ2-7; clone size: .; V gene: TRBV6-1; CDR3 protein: CASRGDSPFSEEQYF
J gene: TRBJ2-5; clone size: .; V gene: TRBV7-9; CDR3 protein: CASSPGRDQETQHF
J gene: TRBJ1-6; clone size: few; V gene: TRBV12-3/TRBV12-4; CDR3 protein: CASSPTPGDSPLHF
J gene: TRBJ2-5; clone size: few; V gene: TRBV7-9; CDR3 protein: CASSNGAENQETQYF
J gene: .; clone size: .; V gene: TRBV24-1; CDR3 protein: CATSDPTGENNEQFF
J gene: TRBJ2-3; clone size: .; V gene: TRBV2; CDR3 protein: CATRTSAPDTQYF
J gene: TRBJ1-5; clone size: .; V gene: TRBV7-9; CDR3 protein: CASSSGQGEDQPQHF
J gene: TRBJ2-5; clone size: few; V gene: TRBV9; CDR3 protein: CASSVGSGRGETQYF
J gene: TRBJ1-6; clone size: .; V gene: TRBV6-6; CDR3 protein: CASSYQSPLHF